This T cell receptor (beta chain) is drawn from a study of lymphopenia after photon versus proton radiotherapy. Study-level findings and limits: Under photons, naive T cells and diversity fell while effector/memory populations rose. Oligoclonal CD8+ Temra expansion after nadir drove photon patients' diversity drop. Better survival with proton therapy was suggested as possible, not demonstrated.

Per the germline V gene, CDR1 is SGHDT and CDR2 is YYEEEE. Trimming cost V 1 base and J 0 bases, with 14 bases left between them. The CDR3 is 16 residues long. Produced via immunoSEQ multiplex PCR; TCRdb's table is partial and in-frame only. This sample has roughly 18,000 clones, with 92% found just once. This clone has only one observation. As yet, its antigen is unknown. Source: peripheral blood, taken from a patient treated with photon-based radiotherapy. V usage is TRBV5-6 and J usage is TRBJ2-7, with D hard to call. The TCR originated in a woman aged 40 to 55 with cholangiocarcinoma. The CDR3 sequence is CASSLYSPIRSYEQYF. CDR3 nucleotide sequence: TGTGCCAGCAGCTTGTATAGTCCCATCCGCTCCTACGAGCAGTACTTC.